The entry below gives a single T cell receptor (beta chain) sequence along with its context. In this sample, this clone turned up a few times. Its antigen target is currently unknown. Base qualities are not at hand, and no much larger clone is one base apart. The sample belongs to a study of OX40 agonist ivuxolimab in advanced cancers. Notes on the research overall: Ivuxolimab was an agonistic, fully human IgG2 monoclonal antibody directed against OX40 (CD134), a costimulatory receptor. Three dose-escalation patients achieved partial responses, one with hepatocellular carcinoma and two with cutaneous melanoma. In the dose-escalation cohort, around 80% of patients were male, and the mean age was around 65 years with a range of about 20 to 80. The paper describes the monotherapy dose-escalation part (N of about 52 patients) of the phase I trial of ivuxolimab. Peripheral TCRbeta sequencing aimed to test whether ivuxolimab altered TCR sequence diversity and caused clonal T-cell expansion. Prior anti-PD-1, anti-PD-L1 or anti-CTLA-4 therapy was permitted, and about two fifths of dose-escalation patients had received checkpoint inhibitors. Intravenous ivuxolimab was administered to patients every 2 weeks at six dose levels: 0.01, 0.1, 0.3, 1.5, 3 and 10 mg/kg. Among the roughly 50 dose-escalation patients, some 19 had hepatocellular carcinoma, about 15 melanoma, 9 renal cell carcinoma and 9 head and neck cancer. Study-wide findings and limitations: Low levels of normalized T-cell clonal expansion were also shown by some nonresponding patients. At doses of 0.1 to 3.0 mg/kg, clonal expansion of both CD4+ and CD8+ T cells in blood was seen between baseline and week 6. The antigen specificity of the peripheral T cells that underwent clonal expansion was not determined. After ivuxolimab, CD8+ T cells had more expanded clones than CD4+ T cells on average. In partial responders in the 0.1-3.0 mg/kg groups, normalized peripheral clonal expansion was found to be among the lowest, especially among CD8+ T cells.

Patients with a history of autoimmune disease or receiving systemic immunosuppression were excluded from the trial. Peripheral blood for TCR sequencing was collected from all dose cohorts at baseline, on cycle 4 day 1, and on cycle 7 day 1. The samples were drawn from a first-in-human, open-label, multicenter phase I dose-escalation trial of ivuxolimab. Adults with locally advanced or metastatic head and neck squamous cell, hepatocellular, melanoma or renal cell carcinoma were enrolled in the trial. CD4+ and CD8+ T cells were sorted separately from peripheral blood before TCR sequencing. V ends up 0 bases short and J 6 bases short, with an unmatched junction base count of 6. Taken from the germline V gene (reference sequence), the CDR1 and CDR2 loops are SGHNT and YYREEE. The CDR3 holds 17 amino acids from the cysteine to the phenylalanine. Kept here is only the CDR3 DNA, which spans 51 bases and is read in frame from base 1.

For sequencing of the TCRbeta CDR3 region, genomic DNA was extracted from the sorted cells. The immunoSEQ Assay was used to sequence the TCRbeta CDR3 regions. This is the immuneACCESS table as TCRdb keeps it, with only in-frame sequences that have V and J called. A part of the clones is gone; compared with another copy, unresolved V genes explain less than half, and the rest is unexplained. Within this sample are some 60,000 clones, with about 83% of them counted one time only. The biggest ten clones account for 25% to 35% of the sample. The sequence was obtained from an adult with an advanced solid tumor such as melanoma, head and neck, liver or kidney cancer. The sequence links TRBV5-4 to TRBJ2-5; the junction holds 15 bases that match TRBD2. The sequencing used CD4+ or CD8+ T cells sorted from blood, collected in a trial of the OX40 agonist ivuxolimab. The CDR3 region reads CASSLGTSGRVEKTQYF. The DNA sequence follows: TGTGCCAGCAGCTTGGGGACTAGCGGGAGGGTCGAGAAGACCCAGTACTTC. When the CDR3 is completed using the reference TRBV5-4 and TRBJ2-5 genes on either side, the full variable domain is ETGVTQSPTHLIKTRGQQVTLRCSSQSGHNTVSWYQQALGQGPQFIFQYYREEENGRGNFPPRFSGLQFPNYSSELNVNALELDDSALYLCASSLGTSGRVEKTQYFGPGTRLLVL.